By share, the clone carrying this T cell receptor beta chain counts as medium-sized. Its antigen is still unknown. CDR3 length: 16 residues. Germline V lookup: CDR1 SGHTA, CDR2 FQGTGA. V shed 1 base, J shed 12 bases, and the junction held 8 bases outside the gene matches. Constant-region reverse primers amplified full-length variable regions, followed by semi-nested Nested Universal Primer A PCR. TCRdb re-called the 5' RACE reads through MiXCR, storing one row per CDR3 protein. There are approximately 8,800 distinct CDR3 sequences in the sample; 36% occur only once, and approximately 6.3% lies in the top ten. Study-wide findings and caveats: Whole repertoires were not studied in the larger cohort, only one V-J beta rearrangement.

The memory fraction was CD4+CD45RO+CD25- cells. The chain employs TRBV7-3 and TRBJ2-1; 14 bases match TRBD2. This clonotype was obtained from a female donor with breast cancer. Sequenced sample: tumor-infiltrating memory CD4+ T cells sorted from the breast tumor. The subset here: memory CD4+ T cells, CD4+CD45RO+CD25-. This chain's CDR3 is CASSLIPTSGGALQFF. CDR3 nucleotides: TGTGCCAGCAGCTTAATCCCGACTAGCGGGGGGGCTCTGCAGTTCTTC.